These T cell receptor beta chains were read from a single sample in a study of persistence of HIV-infected CD4 T cells. Sequencing was performed with immunoSEQ multiplex PCR; in TCRdb, only in-frame clones are kept and a portion is missing. The sample lists about 9,200 clones; around 82% were seen once. Their recognized antigens are unknown. Sequenced here: CD4+ T cells sorted from PBMCs after roughly 18-hour stimulation, sampled from a patient who received antiretroviral therapy. These TCRs come from an adult woman with HIV who was CMV-seropositive. The CDR3 runs from the conserved cysteine through the conserved F or W. A D gene is named only where the DNA matches it firmly. Size values are once, few and many counts, or a class for expanded clones, and some rows have none.

j_call: TRBJ1-1; d_call: -; clone_size: few; v_call: TRBV4-3; cdr3_aa: CASSQGPLAFF; cdr3_nt: TGCGCCAGCAGCCAAGGCCCCTTAGCTTTCTTT
j_call: TRBJ2-5; d_call: -; clone_size: -; v_call: TRBV25-1; cdr3_aa: CASSAYPGSWTQETQYF; cdr3_nt: TGTGCCAGCAGTGCCTATCCCGGGAGCTGGACCCAAGAGACCCAGTACTTC
j_call: TRBJ2-5; d_call: -; clone_size: -; v_call: TRBV4-2; cdr3_aa: CASSQDGGGPQETQYF; cdr3_nt: TGTGCCAGCAGCCAAGATGGAGGGGGGCCCCAAGAGACCCAGTACTTC
j_call: TRBJ1-2; d_call: -; clone_size: -; v_call: TRBV29-1; cdr3_aa: CSVDEGYTF; cdr3_nt: TGCAGCGTTGACGAGGGCTACACCTTC
j_call: TRBJ2-7; d_call: TRBD1; clone_size: once; v_call: TRBV6-5; cdr3_aa: CASSFGTGFSHEQYF; cdr3_nt: TGTGCCAGCAGTTTTGGGACAGGATTCTCCCACGAGCAGTACTTC
j_call: TRBJ2-2; d_call: TRBD1; clone_size: -; v_call: TRBV11-3; cdr3_aa: CASSYRGLETGELFF; cdr3_nt: TGTGCCAGCAGCTACAGGGGGCTGGAGACCGGGGAGCTGTTTTTT
j_call: TRBJ1-6; d_call: -; clone_size: -; v_call: TRBV9; cdr3_aa: CASSVEEGSNSPLHF; cdr3_nt: TGTGCCAGCAGCGTAGAGGAGGGTTCCAATTCACCCCTCCACTTT
j_call: TRBJ1-1; d_call: TRBD1; clone_size: -; v_call: TRBV5-1; cdr3_aa: CASRRDRDDGAFF; cdr3_nt: TGCGCCAGCAGACGGGACAGGGATGACGGGGCTTTCTTT
j_call: TRBJ1-1; d_call: -; clone_size: -; v_call: TRBV9; cdr3_aa: CASSVGQVNTEAFF; cdr3_nt: TGTGCCAGCAGCGTAGGGCAGGTCAACACTGAAGCTTTCTTT
j_call: TRBJ2-1; d_call: TRBD2; clone_size: -; v_call: TRBV7-9; cdr3_aa: CASSTYSGNEQFF; cdr3_nt: TGTGCCAGCAGCACGTATAGCGGGAATGAGCAGTTCTTC
j_call: TRBJ2-7; d_call: -; clone_size: -; v_call: TRBV27; cdr3_aa: CASSSGTPNYEQYF; cdr3_nt: TGTGCCAGCAGTTCCGGGACTCCGAACTACGAGCAGTACTTC
j_call: TRBJ2-5; d_call: TRBD1; clone_size: -; v_call: TRBV7-2; cdr3_aa: CASTRDRVTQETQYF; cdr3_nt: TGTGCCAGCACTCGGGACAGGGTGACCCAAGAGACCCAGTACTTC
j_call: TRBJ2-5; d_call: TRBD1; clone_size: -; v_call: TRBV28; cdr3_aa: CASSLKLGTGAQETQYF; cdr3_nt: TGTGCCAGCAGTTTAAAGCTTGGGACAGGGGCCCAAGAGACCCAGTACTTC